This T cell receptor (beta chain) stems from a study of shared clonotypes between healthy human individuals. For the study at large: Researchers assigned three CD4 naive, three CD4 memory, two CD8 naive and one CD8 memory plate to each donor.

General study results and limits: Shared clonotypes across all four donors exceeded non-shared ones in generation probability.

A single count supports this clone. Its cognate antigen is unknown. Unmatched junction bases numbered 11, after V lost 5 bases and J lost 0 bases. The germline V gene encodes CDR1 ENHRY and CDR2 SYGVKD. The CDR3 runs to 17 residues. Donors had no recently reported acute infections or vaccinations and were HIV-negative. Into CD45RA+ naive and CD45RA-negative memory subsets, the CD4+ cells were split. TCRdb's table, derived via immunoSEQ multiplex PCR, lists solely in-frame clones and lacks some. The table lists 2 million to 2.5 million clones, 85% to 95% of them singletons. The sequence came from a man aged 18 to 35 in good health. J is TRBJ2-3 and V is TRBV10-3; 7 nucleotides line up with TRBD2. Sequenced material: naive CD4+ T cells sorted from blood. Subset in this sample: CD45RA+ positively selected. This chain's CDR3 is CAISTSLGGSSTDTQYF. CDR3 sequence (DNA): TGTGCCATCAGTACTAGCCTGGGGGGGTCTAGCACAGATACGCAGTATTTT.